Listed here is a single T cell receptor beta chain. This CDR3 region has 16 residues. Germline CDR1 MNHEY, CDR2 SVGAGI. V lost 2 bases to trimming and J lost 7 bases; unmatched junction nucleotides: 13. This entry comes from a study of blood T cell repertoires in COVID-19. For the study at large: Italy, Spain and the United States were the sources of the convalescent and acute COVID-19 samples.

As processed by the authors: Cell counts per sample came from amplifying reference gene primers. TCRdb's table, derived via immunoSEQ multiplex PCR, lists solely in-frame clones and lacks some. That table supplies the V and J calls and clone size; D and trimming were determined from the DNA. The repertoire holds 130,000 or so clones, approximately 80% seen once, with roughly 1.5% in the top ten. The TCR was taken from a human donor in a cohort sampled during active COVID-19. Sequencing used peripheral blood. The chain joins TRBV6-5 to TRBJ1-1; 7 bases match TRBD1. CDR3 protein: CASSYRDKGALGEAFF. CDR3 coding DNA: TGTGCCAGCAGTTACCGGGACAAGGGGGCCTTAGGTGAAGCTTTCTTT.